The T cell receptor (beta chain) described here comes from a study of blood T cell repertoires in COVID-19. Study in general: Sources were T cells, B-cell-depleted T cells, or PBMCs; the material itself was cDNA or gDNA.

From germline, CDR1 is LNHDA and CDR2 SQIVND (reference sequence). Trimming shortened V by 7 bases and J by 4 bases, and 19 bases separated the two germline ends. This CDR3 region has 15 residues. Measured with immunoSEQ multiplex PCR; TCRdb has only the in-frame clones, and not every one. In the table there are 250,000 or so clones, about 88% of which are singletons. Participants were aged 18 to 89 years from more than 20 US areas. Clinical histories supplied by participants themselves formed the basis of cohort assignment. The receptor's source is a woman aged 45-65 years who had been exposed to COVID-19. The sequencing sample was made of PBMCs or T cells enriched from blood (not recorded which). The gene calls are TRBV19 and TRBJ1-1, with D perhaps TRBD1 (5 bases). CDR3 loop: CASTLRRGKGTEAFF. As DNA, the CDR3 is TGTGCCAGTACCCTCAGGCGGGGGAAGGGCACTGAAGCTTTCTTT.